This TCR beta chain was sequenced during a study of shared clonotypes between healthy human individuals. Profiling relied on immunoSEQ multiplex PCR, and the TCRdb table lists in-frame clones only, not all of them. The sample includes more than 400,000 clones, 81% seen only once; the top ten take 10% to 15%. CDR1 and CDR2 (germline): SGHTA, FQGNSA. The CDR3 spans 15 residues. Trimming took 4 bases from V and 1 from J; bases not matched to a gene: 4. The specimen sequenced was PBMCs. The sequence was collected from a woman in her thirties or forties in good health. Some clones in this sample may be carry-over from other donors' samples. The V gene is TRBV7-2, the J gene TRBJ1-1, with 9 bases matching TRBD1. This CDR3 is CASSSPGQGNTEAFF. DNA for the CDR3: TGTGCCAGCAGCTCCCCGGGACAGGGGAACACTGAAGCTTTCTTT. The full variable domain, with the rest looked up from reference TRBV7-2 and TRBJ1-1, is GAGVSQSPSNKVTEKGKDVELRCDPISGHTALYWYRQSLGQGLEFLIYFQGNSAPDKSGLPSDRFSAERTGGSVSTLTIQRTQQEDSAVYLCASSSPGQGNTEAFFGQGTRLTVV.